The T cell receptor beta chain under discussion was sequenced for a study of blood T cell repertoires in COVID-19. Trimming cost V 1 base and J 5 bases; bases outside gene matches: 6. The CDR3 loop spans 15 amino acids. CDR1 and CDR2 (germline): SGHTA, FQGNSA. Profiled with immunoSEQ multiplex PCR; TCRdb holds only in-frame clones, not every one. The repertoire has under 500,000 clones, 80% to 90% of them found once; the top ten carry 4% to 5.5%. What was sequenced was peripheral blood. This sequence was found in a young woman with acute or convalescent COVID-19. The chain is built from TRBV7-2 and TRBJ2-3, with TRBD2 identical over 7 bases. The CDR3 spells CASSLGGGRGDTQYF. The CDR3 DNA reads TGTGCCAGCAGCTTAGGTGGGGGGAGGGGAGATACGCAGTATTTT. Full variable domain (remainder filled in from reference TRBV7-2 and TRBJ2-3): GAGVSQSPSNKVTEKGKDVELRCDPISGHTALYWYRQSLGQGLEFLIYFQGNSAPDKSGLPSDRFSAERTGGSVSTLTIQRTQQEDSAVYLCASSLGGGRGDTQYFGPGTRLTVL.